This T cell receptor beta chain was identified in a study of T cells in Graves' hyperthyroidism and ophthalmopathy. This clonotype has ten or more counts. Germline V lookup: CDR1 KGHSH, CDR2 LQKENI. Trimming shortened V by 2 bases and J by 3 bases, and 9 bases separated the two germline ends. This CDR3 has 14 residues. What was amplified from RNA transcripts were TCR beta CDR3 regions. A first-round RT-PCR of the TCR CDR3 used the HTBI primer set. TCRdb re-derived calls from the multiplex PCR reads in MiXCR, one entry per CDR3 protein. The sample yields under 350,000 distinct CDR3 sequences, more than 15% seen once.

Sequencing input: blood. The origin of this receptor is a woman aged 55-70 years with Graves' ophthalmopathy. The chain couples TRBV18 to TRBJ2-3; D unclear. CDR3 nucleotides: TGTGCCAGCTCACCAAAACATCCTACAGATACGCAGTATTTT. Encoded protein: CASSPKHPTDTQYF.